One sample yielded the 24 T cell receptor beta chains listed below, sequenced in a study of T cells in Graves' hyperthyroidism and ophthalmopathy. Regions amplified from RNA transcripts were the TCR beta CDR3 regions. HTBI primers were the set used in a first-round RT-PCR of the TCR CDR3. Each CDR3 protein is one row after TCRdb ran MiXCR on the multiplex PCR reads. The data contain 360,000 or so distinct CDR3 sequences, about 16% of them singletons. The sample consisted of blood. Receptors originate from a woman aged 55-75 years with Graves' ophthalmopathy.

This clonotype was observed a handful of times. The V call is TRBV20-1, the J call TRBJ2-5; possibly TRBD1 for D (5 bases). V was pared by 4 bases and J by 0 bases, with 21 bases between. Per germline, CDR1 DFQATT and CDR2 SNEGSKA (reference sequence). The CDR3 has 17 residues. CDR3 in amino acids: CSAIPPLMRQYQETQYF. The DNA for the CDR3 is TGCAGTGCTATCCCCCCTCTTATGCGACAGTACCAAGAGACCCAGTACTTC.

In this sample, this clonotype turned up a few times. The chain links TRBV27 to TRBJ2-7; possibly TRBD2 for D (7 bases). Germline V gene sequence: CDR1 MNHEY, CDR2 SMNVEV (reference sequence). The V gene lost 0 bases and the J gene lost 7 bases, with 13 bases spanning the gap. The CDR3 covers 14 residues. CDR3 sequence reads: CASSLSMGGREQYF. CDR3 DNA sequence: TGTGCCAGCAGTTTATCGATGGGGGGGCGGGAGCAGTACTTC.

V is TRBV24-1 and J is TRBJ2-2, with D hard to call. The CDR3 contains 13 residues. CDR1 and CDR2 (germline): KGHDR, SFDVKD. V lost 10 bases, J lost 3 bases, and 11 bases lay in between. The CDR3 coding sequence is TGTGCCACAAACCGGGCAGACACCGGGGAGCTGTTTTTT. Translated: CATNRADTGELFF.

The genes are TRBV19 and TRBJ1-5, with D possibly being TRBD1 (5 bases). Trimming took 5 bases from V and 5 from J, leaving 10 bases between them. Germline CDR1 is LNHDA and CDR2 is SQIVND (reference sequence). This CDR3 spans 13 amino acids. CDR3 region: CASSSRRDQPQHF. The CDR3 nucleotides read TGTGCCAGTAGTTCTCGCAGGGATCAGCCCCAGCATTTT.

For this clonotype: A clone one base away is much larger, so this may be a read error. The V gene is TRBV7-2, the J gene TRBJ2-1; 10 positions match TRBD2. CDR1 is SGHTA, CDR2 FQGNSA, per germline. V dropped 8 bases and J dropped 12; count of bases not matched to a gene: 16. The CDR3 consists of 15 residues. The CDR3 here is CASGGRTPLAGGQFF. CDR3 nucleotides: TGTGCCAGCGGCGGGAGAACACCTTTAGCGGGAGGGCAGTTCTTC.

This clonotype was counted at least ten times. The V gene is TRBV5-1, the J gene TRBJ1-1, with no clear D. The CDR3 is made up of 14 amino acids. V gave up 0 bases and J gave up 8 bases, with 14 bases separating them. Germline CDR1 is SGHRS and CDR2 is YFSETQ. The CDR3, as DNA: TGCGCCAGCAGCTTGGGGGTAGGAACTAGAGAAGCTTTCTTT. Translation: CASSLGVGTREAFF.

This clonotype was seen ten or more times. The chain is built from TRBV7-8 and TRBJ1-1; D not certain. This CDR3 has 15 amino acids. V was cut by 3 bases and J by 4 bases, with 15 bases left in between. Germline V gene lookup returns CDR1 SGHVS and CDR2 FQNEAQ. The CDR3 region is CASSLGGGRFTEAFF. Written as DNA, the CDR3 is TGTGCCAGCAGCTTGGGCGGCGGAAGGTTCACTGAAGCTTTCTTT.

The V call is TRBV2, the J call TRBJ1-4; D uncertain. The V gene's germline CDR1 is SNHLY and CDR2 FYNNEI. V was clipped by 8 bases and J by 2 bases, with 15 bases between them. The CDR3 covers 15 residues. CDR3 bases: TGTGCCAGCTCTGGCAGACCTTCCACTAATGAAAAACTGTTTTTT. This codes for CASSGRPSTNEKLFF.

This clonotype was seen repeatedly, ten times or more. The chain is built from TRBV28 and TRBJ1-1, with D perhaps matching TRBD1 (6 bases). The V and J ends lost 6 bases and 3 bases respectively, with 17 bases between them. CDR1 is MDHEN, CDR2 SYDVKM, per germline. This CDR3 has 15 residues. This chain's CDR3 is CASRIGGEGDTEAFF. CDR3 nucleotide sequence: TGTGCCAGCAGAATAGGGGGGGAAGGAGACACTGAAGCTTTCTTT.

This clonotype was recorded a few times. The chain recombines TRBV14 with TRBJ2-1; 11 positions agree with TRBD2. The CDR3 has 15 amino acids. V was pared by 3 bases and J by 7 bases, with 5 bases of the junction left unmatched. Germline assignment: CDR1 SGHDN and CDR2 FVKESK. The CDR3 DNA is TGTGCCAGCAGCCATTGGCTAGCGGGAGGAAATGAGCAGTTCTTC. Translating it yields CASSHWLAGGNEQFF.

The J gene is TRBJ1-2, the V gene TRBV28; TRBD1 might be the D (6 bases). The CDR3 is 19 amino acids. The V end lost 5 bases, the J end lost 0 bases, and 25 bases lay between the germline ends. In germline, CDR1 is MDHEN, CDR2 SYDVKM. CDR3 nucleotide sequence: TGTGCCAGCAGTAAGCCCTCGGGACACCCCTCATTAGCTAACTATGGCTACACCTTC. It is translated as CASSKPSGHPSLANYGYTF.

This clonotype occurred many times. This chain joins TRBV27 and TRBJ2-1; D is ambiguous. The germline V and J ends were trimmed by 3 bases and 8 bases, with 17 bases remaining between them. Germline V gene sequence: CDR1 MNHEY, CDR2 SMNVEV (reference sequence). The CDR3 is made up of 15 amino acids. In nucleotides, the CDR3 is TGTGCCAGCAGTTTTACTCCCCCCCCTTCGGATGAGCAGTTCTTC. It yields the protein CASSFTPPPSDEQFF.

There are many counts of this clonotype. This sequence joins TRBV15 and TRBJ2-7; 9 bases match TRBD1. The CDR3 has 15 amino acids. With 0 bases clipped from V and 7 bases from J, the junction kept 7 bases outside the gene matches. Germline lookup yields CDR1 LNHNV and CDR2 YYDKDF (reference sequence). The CDR3 coding sequence is TGTGCCACCAGCAGAGATCTACAGGGGGCGGGAGAGCAGTACTTC. Protein product: CATSRDLQGAGEQYF.

This clonotype was seen at least ten times. This rearrangement joins TRBV10-1 to TRBJ1-1; D is ambiguous. The CDR3 has 13 residues. V was shortened by 3 bases and J by 1 base, with 6 bases between the two germline ends. CDR1 is WNHNN and CDR2 is SYGVQD in the germline V gene (reference sequence). Here the CDR3 reads CASSDLENTEAFF. CDR3 DNA sequence: TGCGCCAGCAGTGATTTGGAGAACACTGAAGCTTTCTTT.

The table lists this clonotype with many counts. The rearrangement uses TRBV15 and TRBJ2-2; D ambiguous. Deletions cut 0 bases from V and 1 base from J, with 6 bases between. The CDR3 runs 15 residues. Germline V lookup: CDR1 LNHNV, CDR2 YYDKDF (reference sequence). The CDR3 DNA sequence: TGTGCCACCAGCAGAGACCTACTGAACACCGGGGAGCTGTTTTTT. It encodes CATSRDLLNTGELFF.

This rearrangement joins TRBV19 to TRBJ2-5; 7 bases agree with TRBD2. The CDR3 runs 17 residues. CDR1 is LNHDA, CDR2 SQIVND, per germline (reference sequence). Trimming cost V 3 bases and J 7 bases; bases outside gene matches: 17. The CDR3 DNA reads TGTGCCAGTAGTATCCCTGGACGAGCGGGGAGCTGGGGGACCCAGTACTTC. It encodes CASSIPGRAGSWGTQYF.

This clonotype was seen repeatedly, ten times or more. The chain links TRBV12-3 or TRBV12-4 to TRBJ2-5, with TRBD1 identical over 9 bases. This CDR3 is built from 15 residues. V gave up 5 bases and J gave up 5 bases; unmatched junction bases: 9. The CDR3 spells CASSGDRVVGETQYF. CDR3 DNA sequence: TGTGCCAGCAGTGGGGACAGGGTGGTTGGGGAGACCCAGTACTTC.

This clonotype was observed a handful of times. This chain connects TRBV19 to TRBJ2-7, with D unclear. V shed 5 bases and J shed 1 base, with 12 bases lying between them. This CDR3 is built from 14 residues. From germline, CDR1 is LNHDA and CDR2 SQIVND (reference sequence). CDR3 sequence reads: CASSDFLTSYEQYF. The DNA of the CDR3 is TGTGCCAGTAGTGACTTCCTAACATCCTACGAGCAGTACTTC.

This clonotype came up many times. The chain recombines TRBV28 with TRBJ1-1; 7 nucleotides align to TRBD1. The length of the CDR3 is 15 residues. The V gene end was trimmed by 5 bases and the J gene end by 1 base; junction bases not matched to a gene: 7. The germline gives CDR1 MDHEN, CDR2 SYDVKM. CDR3 sequence: CASSPTGTANTEAFF. The CDR3 bases are TGTGCCAGCAGTCCCACCGGGACAGCGAACACTGAAGCTTTCTTT.

This clonotype was counted many times. The chain is built from TRBV7-3 and TRBJ2-6; 8 positions agree with TRBD1. The CDR3 covers 18 residues. J was trimmed by 0 bases and V by 6 bases; bases with no gene match: 10. Germline V lookup: CDR1 SGHTA, CDR2 FQGTGA. The CDR3 region has the DNA TGTGCCAGCAGACGAGGGACAGGTGGGCCCTCTGGGGCCAACGTCCTGACTTTC. It translates to CASRRGTGGPSGANVLTF.

The chain carries TRBV27 and TRBJ2-7; D perhaps matches TRBD1 (6 bases). The germline CDR1 and CDR2 sequences are MNHEY and SMNVEV (reference sequence). This CDR3 has 14 residues. The germline V and J ends were trimmed by 9 bases and 3 bases, with 18 bases remaining between them. The CDR3: CASRIQGGFYEQYF. CDR3 in DNA: TGTGCCAGTCGGATACAAGGGGGTTTCTACGAGCAGTACTTC.

This clonotype has a count of ten or more. The V call is TRBV7-8, the J call TRBJ2-4; D ambiguous. Per the germline V gene, CDR1 is SGHVS and CDR2 is FQNEAQ. Trimming left V 4 bases short and J 7 bases short, with 14 bases between. CDR3 length: 14 residues. The CDR3 loop is CASSSTTPTNIQYF. The CDR3 DNA reads TGTGCCAGCAGCTCTACTACCCCCACTAACATTCAGTACTTC. Based on the CDR3 plus reference TRBV7-8 and TRBJ2-4, the full variable domain is GAGVSQSPRYKVAKRGQDVALRCDPISGHVSLFWYQQALGQGPEFLTYFQNEAQLDKSGLPSDRFFAERPEGSVSTLKIQRTQQEDSAVYLCASSSTTPTNIQYFGAGTRLSVL.

V gene TRBV19 combines with J gene TRBJ1-1; no definite D call. Germline V gives CDR1 LNHDA, CDR2 SQIVND (reference sequence). The CDR3 contains 15 residues. V lost 7 bases and J 0 bases, leaving 15 bases between the germline ends. Here the CDR3 DNA reads TGTGCCAGTACCAAAACCCTCGGGTTGAACACTGAAGCTTTCTTT. Protein sequence: CASTKTLGLNTEAFF.

J is TRBJ2-7 and V is TRBV6-1; D remains ambiguous. This CDR3 region has 11 residues. V lost 3 bases, J lost 4 bases, and 4 bases lay in between. Germline V gene data show CDR1 as MNHNS and CDR2 as SASEGT. The CDR3 DNA sequence: TGTGCCAGCAGTGACTATTACGAGCAGTACTTC. This encodes CASSDYYEQYF.